This TCR beta chain derives from a study of Ad26.COV2.S vaccination and SARS-CoV-2 variants. The germline gives CDR1 SGHRS, CDR2 YFSETQ. V was cut by 0 bases and J by 4 bases, with 8 bases left in between. The CDR3 runs 14 residues. Assay: immunoSEQ multiplex PCR; the TCRdb copy retains only in-frame clones and omits some. The profile covers some 340,000 clones, with over 80% appearing a single time and 2% to 2.5% taken by the ten largest. Regarding treatment: roughly 19 received Ad26.COV2.S at low or high dose, single or two shots; 5 received placebo; per-sample allocation not given. Sampling was performed 63 days after the first vaccine or placebo injection. Remarks on this clone: Additional DNA sequences in this sample encode the identical CDR3.

This material consisted of peripheral blood, taken in a trial of Ad26.COV2.S vaccine versus placebo. This receptor was identified in a person aged 18-65 years who received the Ad26.COV2.S COVID-19 vaccine or a placebo. The gene calls are TRBV5-1 and TRBJ1-5; TRBD1 might be the D (6 bases). CDR3 amino acids: CASSLGTGNQPQHF. The DNA for the CDR3 is TGCGCCAGCAGCTTGGGCACAGGGAATCAGCCCCAGCATTTT.